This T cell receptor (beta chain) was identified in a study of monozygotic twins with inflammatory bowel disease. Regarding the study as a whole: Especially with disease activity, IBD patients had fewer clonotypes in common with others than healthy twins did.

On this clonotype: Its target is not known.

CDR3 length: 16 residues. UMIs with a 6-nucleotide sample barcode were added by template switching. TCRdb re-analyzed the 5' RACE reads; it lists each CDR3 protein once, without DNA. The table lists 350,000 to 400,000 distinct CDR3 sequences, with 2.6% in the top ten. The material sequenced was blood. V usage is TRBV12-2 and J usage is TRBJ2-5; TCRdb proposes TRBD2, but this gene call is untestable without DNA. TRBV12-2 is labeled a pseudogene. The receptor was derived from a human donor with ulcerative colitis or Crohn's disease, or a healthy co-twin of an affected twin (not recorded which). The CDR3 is CASRLAISGEQETQYF.